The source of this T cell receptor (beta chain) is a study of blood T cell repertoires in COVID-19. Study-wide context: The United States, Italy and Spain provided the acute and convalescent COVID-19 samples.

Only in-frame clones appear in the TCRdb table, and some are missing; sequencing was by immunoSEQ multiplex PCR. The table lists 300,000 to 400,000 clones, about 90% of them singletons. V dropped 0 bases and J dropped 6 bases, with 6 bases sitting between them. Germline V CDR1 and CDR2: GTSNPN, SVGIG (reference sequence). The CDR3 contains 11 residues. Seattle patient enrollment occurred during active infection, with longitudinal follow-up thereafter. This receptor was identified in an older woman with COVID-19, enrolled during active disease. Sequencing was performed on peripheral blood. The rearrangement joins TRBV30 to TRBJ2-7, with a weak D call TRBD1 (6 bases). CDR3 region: CAWSVGGEQYF. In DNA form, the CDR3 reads TGTGCCTGGAGTGTAGGGGGCGAGCAGTACTTC. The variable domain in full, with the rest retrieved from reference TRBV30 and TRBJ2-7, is SQTIHQWPATLVQPVGSPLSLECTVEGTSNPNLYWYRQAAGRGLQLLFYSVGIGQISSEVPQNLSASRPQDRQFILSSKKLLLSDSGFYLCAWSVGGEQYFGPGTRLTVT.